The 27 T cell receptor beta chains below were found in one sample sequenced in a study of blood T cell repertoires in COVID-19. Repertoires were generated with immunoSEQ multiplex PCR, while TCRdb's copy carries only in-frame clones and drops some. The sample gives roughly 250,000 clones, 65% to 80% of which show up once; around 3.6% is in the top ten. Input material: peripheral blood. The receptors were gathered from a woman aged 40 to 49 with active or convalescent COVID-19.

There are a few counts of this clone. The rearrangement links TRBV7-9 to TRBJ1-2; 7 bases are shared with TRBD1. The CDR3 runs 12 residues. The germline gives CDR1 SEHNR, CDR2 FQNEAQ (reference sequence). Trimming removed 4 bases from V and 6 bases from J; junction bases left unmatched: 2. The CDR3 sequence: CASSYRGHGYTF. In DNA, the CDR3 is TGTGCCAGCAGCTACAGGGGACATGGCTACACCTTC.

This clone was recorded at least ten times. CDR3 amino acids: CASRLIGGHSDTQYF. As DNA, the CDR3 is TGTGCCAGCAGGCTGATCGGGGGGCATTCGGATACGCAGTATTTT. The chain couples TRBV6-5 to TRBJ2-3; D is perhaps TRBD2 (7 bases). Looked up from germline, CDR1 is MNHEY and CDR2 is SVGAGI. Trimming removed 6 bases from V and 6 bases from J, with 19 bases in between. The CDR3 loop spans 15 amino acids.

This clone was recorded at least ten times. The gene calls are TRBV23-1 and TRBJ2-5; D remains ambiguous. TRBV23-1 is sorted into the ORF group, with uncertain function. Trimming took off 3 bases at V and 5 bases at J, with 7 bases between the two ends. CDR3 size: 12 residues. The CDR3 coding sequence is TGCGCCAGCAGTCATGCCGGGGAGACCCAGTACTTC. This encodes CASSHAGETQYF.

J is TRBJ2-1 and V is TRBV7-6; tentative D call: TRBD2 (7 bases). Germline lookup yields CDR1 SGHVS and CDR2 FNYEAQ. Trimming cost V 1 base and J 0 bases, with 10 bases left between them. The CDR3 contains 16 residues. The DNA for the CDR3 is TGTGCCAGCAGCTTAGGGGGGGGCCTCTCCTACAATGAGCAGTTCTTC. Amino acids: CASSLGGGLSYNEQFF.

This sequence joins TRBV19 and TRBJ1-4, with 8 bases that match TRBD1. The CDR3 length is 14 residues. The V gene's germline CDR1 is LNHDA and CDR2 SQIVND (reference sequence). J gave up 8 bases and V 7 bases, and 9 bases lay outside the gene matches. The CDR3 reads CASMNQGAGEKLFF. As DNA, the CDR3 is TGTGCCAGTATGAATCAGGGGGCAGGCGAAAAACTGTTTTTT.

This clone appeared a few times. V and J are TRBV4-2 and TRBJ1-5; 9 bases align to TRBD1. Losses at the gene ends were 0 bases for V and 9 bases for J; bases not matched to a gene: 6. Germline lookup yields CDR1 LGHNA and CDR2 YNFKEQ. The CDR3 totals 15 residues. The DNA for the CDR3 is TGTGCCAGCAGCCAAGACATGGGACAGGGATTGCCCCAGCATTTT. This codes for CASSQDMGQGLPQHF.

This clone was counted once. The chain is built from TRBV6-5 and TRBJ1-6, with D uncertain. Trimming took 0 bases from V and 9 from J, leaving 15 bases between them. The length of the CDR3 is 16 residues. Germline V gene sequence: CDR1 MNHEY, CDR2 SVGAGI. CDR3 amino acids: CASSYSPRGIGSPLHF. The CDR3 DNA reads TGTGCCAGCAGTTACTCCCCGCGGGGAATCGGTTCACCCCTCCACTTT.

The J gene is TRBJ1-3, the V gene TRBV15; no firm D call. CDR3 length: 14 amino acids. The V end lost 7 bases, the J end lost 4 bases, and 14 bases lay between the germline ends. CDR1 LNHNV and CDR2 YYDKDF come from the germline V gene (reference sequence). CDR3 sequence (DNA): TGTGCCACCAATAACGCCCTAATGGGAAACACCATATATTTT. It yields the protein CATNNALMGNTIYF.

This clone was seen more than once but under ten times. The CDR3 sequence is CAISESGGRTGELFF. The CDR3 nucleotides read TGTGCCATCAGTGAGTCAGGAGGGCGCACCGGGGAGCTGTTTTTT. This chain links TRBV10-3 with TRBJ2-2; a possible D gene is TRBD2 (6 bases). The V gene lost 0 bases and the J gene lost 4 bases, with 9 bases spanning the gap. Germline lookup yields CDR1 ENHRY and CDR2 SYGVKD. CDR3 length: 15 amino acids.

This clone was seen a single time. The chain couples TRBV15 to TRBJ2-5; weak D call: TRBD2 (6 bases). The CDR3 loop spans 20 amino acids. V lost 0 bases and J 2 bases, leaving 25 bases between the germline ends. CDR1 and CDR2 from the germline V gene are LNHNV and YYDKDF (reference sequence). This CDR3 reads CATSRDRWGESTHGQETQYF. CDR3 DNA: TGTGCCACCAGCAGAGATCGATGGGGGGAATCGACCCATGGGCAAGAGACCCAGTACTTC.

V is TRBV11-2 and J is TRBJ1-2; D is perhaps TRBD1 (6 bases). The CDR3 extends over 13 amino acids. Germline V gene data show CDR1 as SGHAT and CDR2 as FQNNGV. V was trimmed by 5 bases and J by 8 bases, leaving 15 bases between them. The CDR3 bases are TGTGCCAGCAGCCATGACAGGCACCGCGGCTACACCTTC. Protein product: CASSHDRHRGYTF.

Only a few counts were recorded for this clone. The chain employs TRBV19 and TRBJ1-2, with 7 bases lining up with TRBD1. Per the germline V gene, CDR1 is LNHDA and CDR2 is SQIVND (reference sequence). V dropped 5 bases and J dropped 5; count of bases not matched to a gene: 8. This CDR3 is 14 amino acids long. DNA of the CDR3: TGTGCCAGTAGTGCCTCGGGACAGAGATATGGCTACACCTTC. Protein: CASSASGQRYGYTF.

This clone has only one observation. V and J are TRBV7-2 and TRBJ1-4, with 8 bases lining up with TRBD1. V trimming: 0 bases; J trimming: 5 bases; junction bases outside the gene matches: 8. The CDR3 consists of 17 residues. From germline, CDR1 is SGHTA and CDR2 FQGNSA. Written as DNA, the CDR3 is TGTGCCAGCAGCTTAGCGCTAACAGGGGGGCTGAATGAAAAACTGTTTTTT. Its translation: CASSLALTGGLNEKLFF.

V gene TRBV28 combines with J gene TRBJ1-2, with D unclear. Germline CDR1 reads MDHEN; CDR2 reads SYDVKM. The V end lost 6 bases, the J end lost 2 bases, and 19 bases lay between the germline ends. The CDR3 runs 16 residues. CDR3 sequence (DNA): TGTGCCAGCAGCCTAACCGGCCCCCAGGCCAACTATGGCTACACCTTC. Amino acids: CASSLTGPQANYGYTF.

The genes are TRBV28 and TRBJ1-5; D gene ambiguous. The germline V gene has CDR1 MDHEN and CDR2 SYDVKM. The CDR3 extends over 15 amino acids. The V end lost 5 bases, the J end lost 2 bases, and 13 bases lay between the germline ends. CDR3 bases: TGTGCCAGCAGTGCACCGGGAGACGGCAATCAGCCCCAGCATTTT. Its protein product is CASSAPGDGNQPQHF.

The chain combines TRBV6-6 with TRBJ2-7; D unresolved. CDR1 is MNHNY, CDR2 SVGAGI, per germline (reference sequence). The CDR3 loop spans 12 amino acids. V was trimmed by 6 bases and J by 2 bases, leaving 8 bases between them. The CDR3, as DNA: TGTGCCAGCAGCCCCGGTACCTACGAGCAGTACTTC. This sequence encodes CASSPGTYEQYF.

The chain uses TRBV9 and TRBJ2-3, with TRBD2 matching 12 bases. The CDR3 covers 15 residues. Germline-derived CDR1 and CDR2 are SGDLS and YYNGEE. V lost 6 bases and J lost 2; bases outside the gene matches: 4. For the CDR3, the DNA is TGTGCCAGCACCCGACTAGCGGGGGTCACAGATACGCAGTATTTT. Its protein product is CASTRLAGVTDTQYF.

The chain employs TRBV29-1 and TRBJ1-4; no firm D call. The germline V gene has CDR1 SQVTM and CDR2 ANQGSEA. Trimming took off 7 bases at V and 0 bases at J, with 9 bases between the two ends. The CDR3 covers 13 residues. The CDR3 nucleotides are TGCAGCGCCGGTCGAGCAACTAATGAAAAACTGTTTTTT. Protein: CSAGRATNEKLFF.

This clone was recorded a few times. This chain uses TRBV19 with TRBJ1-2; a possible D gene is TRBD1 (5 bases). The CDR3 runs to 13 residues. The germline V gene encodes CDR1 LNHDA and CDR2 SQIVND (reference sequence). V was pared by 5 bases and J by 4 bases, with 11 bases between. Written as DNA, the CDR3 is TGTGCCAGTAGTCCCGGGACTGGCTATGGCTACACCTTC. Amino acids: CASSPGTGYGYTF. The variable domain in full, with the rest retrieved from reference TRBV19 and TRBJ1-2, is DGGITQSPKYLFRKEGQNVTLSCEQNLNHDAMYWYRQDPGQGLRLIYYSQIVNDFQKGDIAEGYSVSREKKESFPLTVTSAQKNPTAFYLCASSPGTGYGYTFGSGTRLTVV.

The chain has TRBV7-2 and TRBJ1-4; TRBD1 agrees at 9 bases. From germline, CDR1 is SGHTA and CDR2 FQGNSA. The CDR3 contains 15 residues. V was pared by 6 bases and J by 7 bases, with 9 bases of the junction left unmatched. Written as DNA, the CDR3 is TGTGCCAGCAGTTCCAACAGGGGGCCGGTTGAAAAACTGTTTTTT. It yields the protein CASSSNRGPVEKLFF.

CDR3 in amino acids: CASSPGGADTQYF. The CDR3 DNA sequence: TGTGCCAGCAGCCCCGGGGGGGCAGATACGCAGTATTTT. This chain joins TRBV5-4 and TRBJ2-3, with 8 bases lining up with TRBD2. The CDR3 length is 13 residues. CDR1 and CDR2 (germline): SGHNT, YYREEE (reference sequence). With 4 bases clipped from V and 4 bases from J, the junction kept 2 bases outside the gene matches.

CDR3 DNA sequence: TGCAGTGCCATTAACTATGGCTACACCTTC. Translation gives CSAINYGYTF. The genes are TRBV20-1 and TRBJ1-2; no clear D. Deletions cut 6 bases from V and 1 base from J, with 3 bases between. This CDR3 comprises 10 residues. Germline lookup yields CDR1 DFQATT and CDR2 SNEGSKA (reference sequence).

This chain connects TRBV6-2 or TRBV6-3 to TRBJ1-2; tentatively, D is TRBD1 (5 bases). V was pared by 4 bases and J by 7 bases, with 10 bases between. Germline V gene sequence: CDR1 MNHEY, CDR2 SVGEGT. This CDR3 contains 12 residues. The DNA of the CDR3 is TGTGCCAGCAGTTCGACAGCGGGTGGCTACACCTTC. Translating it yields CASSSTAGGYTF.

This chain uses TRBV10-3 with TRBJ2-2; D uncertain. CDR1 and CDR2 (germline): ENHRY, SYGVKD. Trimming took off 6 bases at V and 5 bases at J, with 10 bases between the two ends. The CDR3 is 13 amino acids. The CDR3 sequence is CAIRVSATGELFF. The CDR3 coding sequence is TGTGCCATCAGGGTCTCCGCGACCGGGGAGCTGTTTTTT.

This chain links TRBV19 with TRBJ1-2; TRBD1 aligns across 8 bases. Germline CDR1 LNHDA, CDR2 SQIVND (reference sequence). The CDR3 loop spans 14 amino acids. V dropped 5 bases and J dropped 5; count of bases not matched to a gene: 7. CDR3 DNA: TGTGCCAGTAGTGCCCGGGACAGGAGGTATGGCTACACCTTC. Protein product: CASSARDRRYGYTF.

This clone has a single count. The chain uses TRBV5-8 and TRBJ1-1; weak D call: TRBD1 (5 bases). Trimming stripped 5 bases from V and 0 bases from J, with 11 bases between. The CDR3 is 14 residues long. Germline V CDR1 and CDR2: SGHTS, YDEGEE. The CDR3 DNA sequence: TGTGCCAGCAGACACGGGACTCTGAACACTGAAGCTTTCTTT. Encoded protein: CASRHGTLNTEAFF. The full variable domain, its missing parts supplied by reference TRBV5-8 and TRBJ1-1, is EAGVTQSPTHLIKTRGQQATLRCSPISGHTSVYWYQQALGLGLQFLLWYDEGEERNRGNFPPRFSGRQFPNYSSELNVNALELEDSALYLCASRHGTLNTEAFFGQGTRLTVV.

This clone was detected only a few times. The chain recombines TRBV14 with TRBJ1-4, with D tentatively TRBD1 (5 bases). V lost 0 bases, J lost 14 bases, and 10 bases lay in between. The CDR3 is 12 amino acids. CDR1 is SGHDN and CDR2 is FVKESK in the germline V gene. Here the CDR3 DNA reads TGTGCCAGCAGCCAAGATTCGGGGGACCTGTTTTTT. This translates into CASSQDSGDLFF. The full variable domain, in which reference TRBV14 and TRBJ1-4 provide the parts outside the CDR3, is EAGVTQFPSHSVIEKGQTVTLRCDPISGHDNLYWYRRVMGKEIKFLLHFVKESKQDESGMPNNRFLAERTGGTYSTLKVQPAELEDSGVYFCASSQDSGDLFFGSGTQLSVL.